The present TCR beta chain was sequenced within a study of response to subunit inactivated influenza vaccine. Findings and limits, study-wide: The authors offered the suggestion that each seasonal influenza vaccination recruits few new T cells.

TCRdb re-derived calls from the RT-PCR reads in MiXCR, one entry per CDR3 protein. The table has 650,000 to 800,000 distinct CDR3 sequences, approximately 14% seen once. The CDR3 spans 11 residues. Germline values: CDR1 SQVTM, CDR2 ANQGSEA. V dropped 4 bases and J dropped 7 bases, with 11 bases sitting between them. To note about this clonotype: The antigen is not known.

Sequencing was performed on PBMCs from blood, taken approximately 15 days before vaccination. This TCR was sampled from a man aged 45-65 years who received an inactivated influenza vaccine. The chain is built from TRBV29-1 and TRBJ2-7, with D perhaps given as TRBD1 or TRBD2 (5 bases each). CDR3 region: CSVGGAREQYF. As DNA, the CDR3 is TGCAGCGTTGGAGGGGCGAGAGAGCAGTACTTC.